Sequencing of this T cell receptor beta chain was carried out in a study of cytomegalovirus exposure and HLA in healthy donors. Study findings and constraints: The study put 150 or so TCR beta chains on its list as cytomegalovirus-associated.

The donors were part of the roughly 130-subject validation cohort, which stood apart from the approximately 700-subject first cohort. The CDR3 is 16 amino acids. Trimming cost V 4 bases and J 0 bases, with 10 bases left between them. Germline lookup yields CDR1 SNHLY and CDR2 FYNNEI. Produced via immunoSEQ multiplex PCR; TCRdb's table is partial and in-frame only. The table lists about 160,000 clones, 85% to 90% of them singletons. In regard to this clone: Its antigen is unidentified.

The receptor's source is a woman aged 18-29 years in good health and CMV-seropositive. Sequences were obtained from PBMCs. The V and J genes are TRBV2 and TRBJ2-6; D is perhaps TRBD1 (6 bases). CDR3 sequence (DNA): TGTGCCAGCAGTGCGAACAGGGTCTCTGGGGCCAACGTCCTGACTTTC. Translation gives CASSANRVSGANVLTF.